The 3 T cell receptor beta chains given below trace back to one sample, sequenced in a study of lymphopenia after photon versus proton radiotherapy. TCRdb's table, derived via immunoSEQ multiplex PCR, lists solely in-frame clones and lacks some. The data contain tens of thousands of clones, under 95% of them singletons. The sample in question was peripheral blood, obtained from a patient treated with photon-based radiotherapy. These receptors were obtained from a woman aged 70-85 years with pancreatic cancer.

V is TRBV5-1 and J is TRBJ1-1; 12 bases are a match to TRBD1. V shed 4 bases and J 8 bases; nucleotides not matched to a gene: 9. CDR1 is SGHRS and CDR2 is YFSETQ in the germline V gene. CDR3 length: 15 amino acids. CDR3 in DNA: TGCGCCAGCAGCCCCGGGACAGGGGGCGCGTCCGAAGCTTTCTTT. Residues: CASSPGTGGASEAFF. The entire variable domain, with the rest obtained from reference TRBV5-1 and TRBJ1-1, is as follows: KAGVTQTPRYLIKTRGQQVTLSCSPISGHRSVSWYQQTPGQGLQFLFEYFSETQRNKGNFPGRFSGRQFSNSRSEMNVSTLELGDSALYLCASSPGTGGASEAFFGQGTRLTVV.

This clone has only one observation. The rearrangement uses TRBV6-5 and TRBJ2-1, with 8 positions matching TRBD1. The CDR3 is 12 amino acids. Germline lookup yields CDR1 MNHEY and CDR2 SVGAGI. J gave up 13 bases and V 0 bases, and 2 bases lay outside the gene matches. The CDR3 DNA reads as TGTGCCAGCAGTTACTCTGGACAGGGACAGTTCTTC. Its translation: CASSYSGQGQFF.

The chain has TRBV7-2 and TRBJ1-1; D might be TRBD1 (5 bases). Germline V gives CDR1 SGHTA, CDR2 FQGNSA. The CDR3 consists of 15 residues. Between the trimmed V and J ends, which lost 5 bases and 4 bases, there was a span of 17 bases. The CDR3 DNA reads as TGTGCCAGCAGCGCCCTGGAGGGGTCGATCACTGAAGCTTTCTTT. Translated, it gives CASSALEGSITEAFF.